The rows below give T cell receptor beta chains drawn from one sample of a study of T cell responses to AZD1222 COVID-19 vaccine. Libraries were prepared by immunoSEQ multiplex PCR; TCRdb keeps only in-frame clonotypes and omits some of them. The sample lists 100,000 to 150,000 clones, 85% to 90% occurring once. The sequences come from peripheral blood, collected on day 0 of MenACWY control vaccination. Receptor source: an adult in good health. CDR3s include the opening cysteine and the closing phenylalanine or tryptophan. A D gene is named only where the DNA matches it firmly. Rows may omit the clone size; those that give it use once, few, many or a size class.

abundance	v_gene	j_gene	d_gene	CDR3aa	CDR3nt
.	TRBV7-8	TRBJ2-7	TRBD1	CASSSGQGGFYEQYF	TGTGCCAGCAGCTCTGGACAGGGGGGGTTCTACGAGCAGTACTTC
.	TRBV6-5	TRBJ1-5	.	CASSYSGFSNQPQHF	TGTGCCAGCAGTTATTCGGGGTTTAGCAATCAGCCCCAGCATTTT
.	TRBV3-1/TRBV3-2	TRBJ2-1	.	CASSQAWEQFF	TGTGCCAGCAGCCAAGCGTGGGAGCAGTTCTTC
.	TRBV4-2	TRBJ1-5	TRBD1	CASSQVGGQGGNQPQHF	TGTGCCAGCAGCCAAGTTGGTGGACAGGGCGGGAATCAGCCCCAGCATTTT
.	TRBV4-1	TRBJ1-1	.	CASRQGSKNTEAFF	TGCGCCAGCAGACAAGGAAGCAAGAACACTGAAGCTTTCTTT
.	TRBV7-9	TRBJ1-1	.	CASSAQGMNTEAFF	TGTGCCAGCAGCGCGCAGGGGATGAACACTGAAGCTTTCTTT
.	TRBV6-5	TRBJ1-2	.	CASRVTGGNYGYTF	TGTGCCAGCAGGGTTACAGGTGGGAACTATGGCTACACCTTC
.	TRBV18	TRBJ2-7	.	CASSLDAREQYF	TGTGCCAGCTCACTAGACGCTAGGGAGCAGTACTTC
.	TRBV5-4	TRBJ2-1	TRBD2	CASSFRTGGEGEQFF	TGTGCCAGCAGCTTTCGGACGGGAGGGGAGGGTGAGCAGTTCTTC
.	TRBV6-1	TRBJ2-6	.	CASSEVGAGANVLTF	TGTGCCAGCAGTGAAGTTGGGGCTGGGGCCAACGTCCTGACTTTC
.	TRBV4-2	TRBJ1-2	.	CASSQEPTENYGYTF	TGTGCCAGCAGCCAAGAGCCGACCGAGAACTATGGCTACACCTTC
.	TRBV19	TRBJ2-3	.	CASSDRRADTQYF	TGTGCCAGTTCGGACCGTCGGGCAGATACGCAGTATTTT
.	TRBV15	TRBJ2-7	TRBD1	CATSRPGQGDGSYEQYF	TGTGCCACCAGCAGACCAGGACAGGGCGATGGTTCCTACGAGCAGTACTTC
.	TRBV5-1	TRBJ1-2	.	CASSSLDFDYGYTF	TGCGCCAGCAGCTCCCTGGACTTTGACTATGGCTACACCTTC
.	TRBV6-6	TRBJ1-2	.	CASSLYYGYTF	TGTGCCAGCAGTCTATACTATGGCTACACCTTC
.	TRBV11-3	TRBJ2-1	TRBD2	CASSFPKSGRAGVSGNEQFF	TGTGCCAGCAGCTTCCCTAAATCCGGCCGAGCGGGAGTATCGGGCAATGAGCAGTTCTTC
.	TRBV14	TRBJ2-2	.	CASSQENTGELFF	TGTGCCAGCAGCCAAGAGAACACCGGGGAGCTGTTTTTT
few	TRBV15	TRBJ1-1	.	CATSRPTGMNTEAFF	TGTGCCACCAGCAGACCAACAGGTATGAACACTGAAGCTTTCTTT
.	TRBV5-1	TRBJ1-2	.	CASSPLGSSYTF	TGCGCCAGCAGCCCCCTGGGTTCTTCCTACACCTTC
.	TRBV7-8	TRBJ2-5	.	CASSAQETQYF	TGTGCCAGCAGCGCTCAAGAGACCCAGTACTTC
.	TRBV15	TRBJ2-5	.	CATSRDSGGFPETQYF	TGTGCCACCAGCAGAGATTCTGGGGGTTTTCCAGAGACCCAGTACTTC
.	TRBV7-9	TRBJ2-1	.	CASSLYSGLTYNEQFF	TGTGCCAGCAGCTTATACAGCGGGCTCACCTACAATGAGCAGTTCTTC
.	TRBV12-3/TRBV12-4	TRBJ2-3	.	CASSLRADTQYF	TGTGCCAGCAGTTTAAGGGCAGATACGCAGTATTTT
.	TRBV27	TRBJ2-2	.	CASSLRPRALGELFF	TGTGCCAGCAGTTTGCGGCCTAGAGCCCTCGGGGAGCTGTTTTTT
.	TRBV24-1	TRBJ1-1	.	CATSPGPNTEAFF	TGTGCCACCAGCCCGGGACCGAACACTGAAGCTTTCTTT
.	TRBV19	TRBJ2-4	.	CASSIVAGGIDIQYF	TGTGCCAGTAGTATAGTTGCAGGGGGGATAGACATTCAGTACTTC
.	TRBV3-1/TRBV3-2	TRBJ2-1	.	CASSQGQVSGHEQFF	TGTGCCAGCAGCCAAGGGCAGGTGTCGGGGCATGAGCAGTTCTTC
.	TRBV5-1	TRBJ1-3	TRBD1	CASSVGTGDGNTIYF	TGCGCCAGCAGCGTTGGGACAGGGGATGGAAACACCATATATTTT
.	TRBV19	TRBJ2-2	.	CASSTLSGVVGELFF	TGTGCCAGTAGTACCCTGTCTGGTGTTGTCGGGGAGCTGTTTTTT
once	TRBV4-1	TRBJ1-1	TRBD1	CASSQGQGLMNTEAFF	TGCGCCAGCAGCCAAGGACAGGGGTTAATGAACACTGAAGCTTTCTTT
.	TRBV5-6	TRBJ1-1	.	CASSRYGGEAEAFF	TGTGCCAGCAGCCGTTATGGGGGGGAGGCTGAAGCTTTCTTT
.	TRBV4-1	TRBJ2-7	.	CASSQDAPLRPRPYEQYF	TGCGCCAGCAGCCAAGATGCCCCACTCAGGCCGCGGCCCTACGAGCAGTACTTC
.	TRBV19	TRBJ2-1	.	CASSPTGVGLTSYNEQFF	TGTGCCAGTAGTCCCACAGGGGTGGGACTTACATCCTACAATGAGCAGTTCTTC
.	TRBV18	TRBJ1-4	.	CASSIRGTNEKLFF	TGTGCCAGCTCAATTCGGGGAACTAATGAAAAACTGTTTTTT
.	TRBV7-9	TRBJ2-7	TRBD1	CASSQGVLISYEQYF	TGTGCCAGCAGCCAGGGGGTCTTGATTTCCTACGAGCAGTACTTC
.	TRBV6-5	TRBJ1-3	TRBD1	CASRETGAGNTIYF	TGTGCCAGCAGGGAGACAGGGGCTGGAAACACCATATATTTT
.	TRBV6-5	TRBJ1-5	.	CASGLLAGNQPQHF	TGTGCCAGCGGACTCCTTGCGGGCAATCAGCCCCAGCATTTT
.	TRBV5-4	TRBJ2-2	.	CASSRRDTHTGELFF	TGTGCCAGCAGCCGCCGGGACACACACACCGGGGAGCTGTTTTTT
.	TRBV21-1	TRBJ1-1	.	CASSNEDGGTTEAFF	TGTGCCAGCAGCAACGAGGACGGGGGGACCACTGAAGCTTTCTTT
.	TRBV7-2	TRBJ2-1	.	CASSQWTSSSYNEQFF	TGTGCCAGCAGCCAGTGGACCTCGAGCTCCTACAATGAGCAGTTCTTC
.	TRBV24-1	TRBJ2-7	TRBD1	CATSEPDNRQGPTYEQYF	TGTGCCACCAGTGAACCCGACAACCGACAGGGACCCACCTACGAGCAGTACTTC
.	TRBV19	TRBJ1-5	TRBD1	CASSTIPGQGNQPQHF	TGTGCCAGTAGTACGATACCGGGACAGGGAAATCAGCCCCAGCATTTT
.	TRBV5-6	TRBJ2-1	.	CASSFGGSYNEQFF	TGTGCCAGCAGCTTCGGGGGATCCTACAATGAGCAGTTCTTC
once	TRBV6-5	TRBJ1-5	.	CASSYSSGPNQPQHF	TGTGCCAGCAGTTACTCGTCGGGTCCCAATCAGCCCCAGCATTTT